The 23 T cell receptor beta chains given below trace back to one sample, sequenced in a study of post-analysis software for immune sequencing data. General study points: Comparison of patients with controls showed five TRBV segments more frequent in patients, TRBV5-6, TRBV5-1 and TRBV20-1 among them.

TCR beta libraries were prepared from cDNA with unique molecular identifiers. TCRdb re-called the PCR reads through MiXCR, storing one row per CDR3 protein. The sample has 740,000 or so distinct CDR3 sequences; approximately 50% are singletons. Which antigens these TCRs recognize remains unknown. What was sequenced was blood. Receptors originate from a girl aged 5-17 years with multiple sclerosis.

The chain joins TRBV12-3 or TRBV12-4 to TRBJ2-5; weak D call: TRBD2 (6 bases). TRBJ2-7 matches the DNA end more closely, so the J call is doubtful. The CDR3 covers 15 residues. The CDR3 DNA reads as TGTGCCAGCAGCAAGGGGACTCGGGAACTCTACGAGCAGTACTTC. It yields the protein CASSKGTRELYEQYF.

The rearrangement joins TRBV3-1 to TRBJ2-1; no firm D call. Trimming took off 3 bases at V and 8 bases at J, with 5 bases between the two ends. Germline values: CDR1 LGHDT, CDR2 YNNKEL (reference sequence). The CDR3 loop spans 11 amino acids. CDR3 sequence: CASSHRDEQFF. Here the CDR3 DNA reads TGTGCCAGCAGCCACCGAGATGAGCAGTTCTTC.

The chain is built from TRBV20-1 and TRBJ2-1; D not certain. This CDR3 comprises 14 residues. The germline gives CDR1 DFQATT, CDR2 SNEGSKA (reference sequence). V shed 4 bases and J shed 5 bases, with 15 bases lying between them. The CDR3 protein is CSATRAAVNNEQFF. DNA for the CDR3: TGCAGTGCTACTCGAGCAGCAGTCAACAATGAGCAGTTCTTC.

A few counts support this clonotype. The chain employs TRBV21-1 and TRBJ2-1; the table's TRBD1 call for D was not verified on the DNA. TRBV21-1 is classified as a pseudogene. This CDR3 region has 15 residues. As DNA, the CDR3 is TGTGCCAGCGCTGTGACAGGGTGCGTCATTAATGAGCAGTTCTTC. Its protein product is CASAVTGCVINEQFF.

This clonotype has more than one count but fewer than ten. The J gene is TRBJ1-4, the V gene TRBV7-8; D gene uncertain. The CDR3 is 17 amino acids. V gave up 4 bases and J gave up 5 bases, with 20 bases separating them. CDR1 and CDR2 from the germline V gene are SGHVS and FQNEAQ. The CDR3 reads CASSSVLAVPLNEKLFF. For the CDR3, the DNA is TGTGCCAGCAGCTCGGTTCTCGCGGTTCCCCTCAATGAAAAACTGTTTTTT.

The V gene is TRBV29-1, the J gene TRBJ2-5; either TRBD1 or TRBD2 may fit D (5 bases each). The assigned J gene may be wrong: the sequence end matches TRBJ2-7 better. Per germline, CDR1 SQVTM and CDR2 ANQGSEA. The CDR3 totals 14 residues. CDR3 sequence (DNA): TGCAGCGTCCCCTCGTCCCCGGGGACGGCCGAGCAGTACTTC. Translation: CSVPSSPGTAEQYF.

The CDR3 coding sequence is TGTGCCACCAGCAGAGTGTGGGACAATCAGCCCCAGCATTTT. It is translated as CATSRVWDNQPQHF. This chain uses TRBV15 with TRBJ1-5; no clear D gene. V was trimmed by 1 base and J by 3 bases, leaving 7 bases between them. Germline V lookup: CDR1 LNHNV, CDR2 YYDKDF (reference sequence). The CDR3 is made up of 14 amino acids. Based on the CDR3 plus reference TRBV15 and TRBJ1-5, the full variable domain is DAMVIQNPRYQVTQFGKPVTLSCSQTLNHNVMYWYQQKSSQAPKLLFHYYDKDFNNEADTPDNFQSRRPNTSFCFLDIRSPGLGDTAMYLCATSRVWDNQPQHFGDGTRLSIL.

A few counts support this clonotype. DNA of the CDR3: TGTGCCAGCAGCTCGGTAGTCCTCCGGGACCCTGAAACCCAGTACTTC. This encodes CASSSVVLRDPETQYF. This chain connects TRBV7-3 to TRBJ2-5; the D gene could be TRBD1 or TRBD2 (5 bases each). Germline V CDR1 and CDR2: SGHTA, FQGTGA. Trimming removed 4 bases at V and 8 bases at J, with 23 bases between. The CDR3 totals 16 residues.

The V gene is TRBV5-6, the J gene TRBJ1-2; possibly TRBD1 for D (6 bases). This CDR3 is built from 16 residues. Trimming removed 2 bases at V and 4 bases at J, with 18 bases between. Germline values: CDR1 SGHDT, CDR2 YYEEEE. The CDR3 DNA is TGTGCCAGCAGCTTTATCAACGGGGGCGCTGGCTATGGCTACACCTTC. It specifies CASSFINGGAGYGYTF.

V and J are TRBV6-6 and TRBJ1-4; 9 bases are a match to TRBD1. V trimming: 6 bases; J trimming: 5 bases; junction bases outside the gene matches: 7. This CDR3 has 15 amino acids. Germline V gene lookup returns CDR1 MNHNY and CDR2 SVGAGI (reference sequence). The CDR3 DNA sequence: TGTGCCAGCAGGTTACAGGGGGCTCTGAATGAAAAACTGTTTTTT. This encodes CASRLQGALNEKLFF.

This clonotype was detected a few times. V is TRBV3-1 and J is TRBJ2-1; D unclear. The germline V gene has CDR1 LGHDT and CDR2 YNNKEL (reference sequence). CDR3 length: 12 residues. Trimming cost V 6 bases and J 6 bases, with 9 bases left between them. The CDR3 nucleotides read TGTGCCAGCAGTCGTACGGTCAATGAGCAGTTCTTC. Protein sequence: CASSRTVNEQFF.

The chain is built from TRBV29-1 and TRBJ2-4; maybe TRBD1 (7 bases). Germline lookup yields CDR1 SQVTM and CDR2 ANQGSEA. The CDR3 spans 12 residues. The V and J ends lost 0 bases and 13 bases respectively, with 13 bases between them. The CDR3 region is CSVEEGGGEQYF. DNA for the CDR3: TGCAGCGTTGAAGAAGGGGGCGGGGAGCAGTACTTC.

V is TRBV5-1 and J is TRBJ2-7, with 8 bases aligning to TRBD1. This CDR3 has 15 residues. Trimming cost V 3 bases and J 4 bases; bases outside gene matches: 9. CDR1 SGHRS and CDR2 YFSETQ come from the germline V gene. The CDR3, as DNA: TGCGCCAGCAGCTGGGCGGGACAGGAGACATACGAGCAGTACTTC. Translation: CASSWAGQETYEQYF. The whole variable domain, filled in from reference TRBV5-1 and TRBJ2-7, reads KAGVTQTPRYLIKTRGQQVTLSCSPISGHRSVSWYQQTPGQGLQFLFEYFSETQRNKGNFPGRFSGRQFSNSRSEMNVSTLELGDSALYLCASSWAGQETYEQYFGPGTRLTVT.

This clonotype was seen just once. The CDR3 DNA reads as TGTGCCAGCAGTGAACCCCGAGTCAATGAGCAGTTCTTC. Its translation is CASSEPRVNEQFF. The gene calls are TRBV2 and TRBJ2-1; D is undetermined. V was shortened by 2 bases and J by 6 bases, with 8 bases between the two germline ends. CDR1 and CDR2 (germline): SNHLY, FYNNEI. The CDR3 extends over 13 amino acids.

V gene TRBV20-1 combines with J gene TRBJ2-7, with 12 bases identical to TRBD2. After removal of 6 bases from V and 3 bases from J, the junction contained 6 bases not matched to a gene. Germline loops: CDR1 DFQATT, CDR2 SNEGSKA (reference sequence). This CDR3 is built from 14 residues. The CDR3 loop reads CSAGSTSGGYEQYF. CDR3 nucleotide sequence: TGCAGTGCAGGTTCGACTAGCGGGGGCTACGAGCAGTACTTC.

The chain joins TRBV20-1 to TRBJ2-7, with 12 bases lining up with TRBD2. There are 17 residues in the CDR3. Germline CDR1 is DFQATT and CDR2 is SNEGSKA (reference sequence). With 7 bases clipped from V and 5 bases from J, the junction kept 18 bases outside the gene matches. CDR3 nucleotides: TGCAGTGTCCTGGCGGGGCTAGCGGGGGGGGTTTGGAACGAGCAGTACTTC. Its protein is CSVLAGLAGGVWNEQYF.

The genes are TRBV5-1 and TRBJ2-1; 9 bases are a match to TRBD1. This CDR3 comprises 15 residues. J was trimmed by 6 bases and V by 3 bases; bases with no gene match: 7. Germline-derived CDR1 and CDR2 are SGHRS and YFSETQ. CDR3 protein: CASSWQTGGINEQFF. Here the CDR3 DNA reads TGCGCCAGCAGCTGGCAAACAGGGGGCATCAATGAGCAGTTCTTC.

The J gene is TRBJ2-6, the V gene TRBV5-4, with D perhaps matching TRBD1 (5 bases). The ends were cut back, 1 base at V and 0 bases at J, with 11 bases in the middle. This CDR3 is 17 amino acids long. The germline V gene has CDR1 SGHNT and CDR2 YYREEE (reference sequence). CDR3 residues: CASSLRGPSSGANVLTF. The DNA of the CDR3 is TGTGCCAGCAGCTTGAGGGGCCCGAGCTCTGGGGCCAACGTCCTGACTTTC.

As for this clonotype: This is likely a read error, given that the CDR3 carries no conserved phenylalanine or tryptophan at its end. The chain combines TRBV5-1 with TRBJ2-5; 11 bases are shared with TRBD2. The CDR3 is 15 amino acids. V shed 4 bases, J shed 11 bases, and the junction held 13 bases outside the gene matches. CDR1 is SGHRS and CDR2 is YFSETQ in the germline V gene. The CDR3 loop is CASSLETSGASQQYV. CDR3 in DNA: TGCGCCAGCAGCCTAGAGACTAGCGGGGCCTCACAGCAGTACGTC.

CDR3 sequence (DNA): TGCGCCAGCAGCTCGCCATTGAATCCAGGAGCGGCCAATGAGCAGTTCTTC. Translated, it gives CASSSPLNPGAANEQFF. The chain recombines TRBV5-1 with TRBJ2-1, with D possibly TRBD2 on 5 matching bases. CDR3 length: 17 residues. Germline CDR1 SGHRS, CDR2 YFSETQ. V was cut by 3 bases and J by 6 bases, with 22 bases left in between.

The chain uses TRBV7-6 and TRBJ2-7; 7 nucleotides line up with TRBD1. The germline V gene encodes CDR1 SGHVS and CDR2 FNYEAQ. Unmatched junction bases numbered 11, after V lost 0 bases and J lost 6 bases. The CDR3 has 16 amino acids. CDR3 bases: TGTGCCAGCAGCTTAGCGTCAGGGGGATCTCCCGGCGAGCAGTACTTC. Encoded protein: CASSLASGGSPGEQYF.

The chain is built from TRBV3-1 and TRBJ2-4, with 10 nucleotides matching TRBD2. The assigned J gene may be wrong: the sequence end matches TRBJ2-7 better. The CDR3 has 18 amino acids. Looked up from germline, CDR1 is LGHDT and CDR2 is YNNKEL (reference sequence). CDR3 DNA: TGTGCCAGCAGCCAAGTGAGCGGGAGGGCCGTAAGTGCGGACGAGCAGTACTTC. Its protein product is CASSQVSGRAVSADEQYF.

For the CDR3, the DNA is TGCGCCAGCAGCCCATTACTAGCGGGGAACACCGGGGAGCTGTTTTTT. Its translation is CASSPLLAGNTGELFF. V gene TRBV5-1 combines with J gene TRBJ2-2; 9 bases line up with TRBD2. J gave up 1 base and V 4 bases, and 5 bases lay outside the gene matches. Germline CDR1 is SGHRS and CDR2 is YFSETQ. The CDR3 loop spans 16 amino acids. The full variable domain, in which reference TRBV5-1 and TRBJ2-2 provide the parts outside the CDR3, is KAGVTQTPRYLIKTRGQQVTLSCSPISGHRSVSWYQQTPGQGLQFLFEYFSETQRNKGNFPGRFSGRQFSNSRSEMNVSTLELGDSALYLCASSPLLAGNTGELFFGEGSRLTVL.